This paragraph covers one T cell receptor beta chain sequence. Its antigen has not been determined. Qualities for individual bases were not recorded, and no much larger clone is one base off. These data originate in a study of OX40 agonist ivuxolimab in advanced cancers. Regarding the complete study: The costimulatory receptor OX40 (CD134) was targeted by ivuxolimab, a fully human IgG2 agonistic monoclonal antibody. Intravenous ivuxolimab was administered to patients every 2 weeks at six dose levels: 0.01, 0.1, 0.3, 1.5, 3 and 10 mg/kg. Among the approximately 54 dose-escalation patients, around 20 had hepatocellular carcinoma, roughly 15 melanoma, 9 renal cell carcinoma and 9 head and neck cancer. In the dose-escalation cohort, 82.7% of patients were male, and the mean age was around 60 years, with a range of about 23 to 85. Patients were allowed to have had prior anti-PD-1, anti-PD-L1 or anti-CTLA-4 therapy, and approximately 40% of the dose-escalation patients had been treated with checkpoint inhibitors. Partial responses were achieved by three dose-escalation patients, of whom one had hepatocellular carcinoma and two had cutaneous melanoma. The purpose of peripheral TCRbeta sequencing was to test whether ivuxolimab changed TCR sequence diversity and led to clonal T-cell expansion. The paper covers the monotherapy dose-escalation part of the phase I ivuxolimab trial, which included N of about 51 patients. Here is what the overall study found, with its caveats: Low levels of normalized T-cell clonal expansion were also seen in some nonresponding patients. Which antigens the clonally expanded peripheral T cells were specific for was not determined. In the 0.1-3.0 mg/kg groups, partial responders had among the lowest normalized peripheral clonal expansion, particularly in CD8+ T cells. Clonal expansion of both CD4+ and CD8+ blood T cells was observed from baseline to week 6 at doses 0.1 to 3.0 mg/kg. After ivuxolimab, CD8+ T cells had more expanded clones than CD4+ T cells on average.

The trial excluded patients who had a history of autoimmune disease or were on systemic immunosuppression. In every dose cohort, peripheral blood was drawn for TCR sequencing at baseline, cycle 4 day 1, and cycle 7 day 1. The samples were drawn from a first-in-human, open-label, multicenter phase I dose-escalation trial of ivuxolimab. Adults with locally advanced or metastatic melanoma, renal cell, hepatocellular, or head and neck squamous cell carcinoma were enrolled in the trial. Before TCR sequencing, CD4+ and CD8+ T cells were separately sorted from peripheral blood. The germline V and J ends show losses of 3 bases and 0 bases respectively, and no gene match explains 8 bases of the junction. For CDR1 and CDR2, the germline V gene lists SNHLY and FYNNEI. From its cysteine to its phenylalanine, the CDR3 spans 16 amino acids. Just CDR3 DNA is preserved here, 48 bases in frame from base 1. Genomic DNA was extracted from sorted cells for sequencing of the TCRbeta CDR3 region. TCRbeta CDR3 regions were sequenced using the immunoSEQ Assay. TCRdb stores this immuneACCESS table with in-frame sequences only. Part of the clones is absent; in the studies checked, under half of the shortfall reflects unresolved V genes, and no reason is known for the rest. The sample has 15,000 to 20,000 clones on record, roughly 70% of them singletons. The ten largest clones capture about 33% of the sample.

Here the chain combines TRBV2 and TRBJ2-7, and 7 bases in between align with TRBD1. Specimen: CD4+ or CD8+ T cells sorted from blood, collected in a trial of the OX40 agonist ivuxolimab. This clonotype was sampled from an adult with an advanced solid tumor such as melanoma, head and neck, liver or kidney cancer. The CDR3 protein is CASSDPPGQSSYEQYF. The nucleotide sequence is TGTGCCAGCAGTGATCCCCCGGGACAGAGCTCCTACGAGCAGTACTTC.